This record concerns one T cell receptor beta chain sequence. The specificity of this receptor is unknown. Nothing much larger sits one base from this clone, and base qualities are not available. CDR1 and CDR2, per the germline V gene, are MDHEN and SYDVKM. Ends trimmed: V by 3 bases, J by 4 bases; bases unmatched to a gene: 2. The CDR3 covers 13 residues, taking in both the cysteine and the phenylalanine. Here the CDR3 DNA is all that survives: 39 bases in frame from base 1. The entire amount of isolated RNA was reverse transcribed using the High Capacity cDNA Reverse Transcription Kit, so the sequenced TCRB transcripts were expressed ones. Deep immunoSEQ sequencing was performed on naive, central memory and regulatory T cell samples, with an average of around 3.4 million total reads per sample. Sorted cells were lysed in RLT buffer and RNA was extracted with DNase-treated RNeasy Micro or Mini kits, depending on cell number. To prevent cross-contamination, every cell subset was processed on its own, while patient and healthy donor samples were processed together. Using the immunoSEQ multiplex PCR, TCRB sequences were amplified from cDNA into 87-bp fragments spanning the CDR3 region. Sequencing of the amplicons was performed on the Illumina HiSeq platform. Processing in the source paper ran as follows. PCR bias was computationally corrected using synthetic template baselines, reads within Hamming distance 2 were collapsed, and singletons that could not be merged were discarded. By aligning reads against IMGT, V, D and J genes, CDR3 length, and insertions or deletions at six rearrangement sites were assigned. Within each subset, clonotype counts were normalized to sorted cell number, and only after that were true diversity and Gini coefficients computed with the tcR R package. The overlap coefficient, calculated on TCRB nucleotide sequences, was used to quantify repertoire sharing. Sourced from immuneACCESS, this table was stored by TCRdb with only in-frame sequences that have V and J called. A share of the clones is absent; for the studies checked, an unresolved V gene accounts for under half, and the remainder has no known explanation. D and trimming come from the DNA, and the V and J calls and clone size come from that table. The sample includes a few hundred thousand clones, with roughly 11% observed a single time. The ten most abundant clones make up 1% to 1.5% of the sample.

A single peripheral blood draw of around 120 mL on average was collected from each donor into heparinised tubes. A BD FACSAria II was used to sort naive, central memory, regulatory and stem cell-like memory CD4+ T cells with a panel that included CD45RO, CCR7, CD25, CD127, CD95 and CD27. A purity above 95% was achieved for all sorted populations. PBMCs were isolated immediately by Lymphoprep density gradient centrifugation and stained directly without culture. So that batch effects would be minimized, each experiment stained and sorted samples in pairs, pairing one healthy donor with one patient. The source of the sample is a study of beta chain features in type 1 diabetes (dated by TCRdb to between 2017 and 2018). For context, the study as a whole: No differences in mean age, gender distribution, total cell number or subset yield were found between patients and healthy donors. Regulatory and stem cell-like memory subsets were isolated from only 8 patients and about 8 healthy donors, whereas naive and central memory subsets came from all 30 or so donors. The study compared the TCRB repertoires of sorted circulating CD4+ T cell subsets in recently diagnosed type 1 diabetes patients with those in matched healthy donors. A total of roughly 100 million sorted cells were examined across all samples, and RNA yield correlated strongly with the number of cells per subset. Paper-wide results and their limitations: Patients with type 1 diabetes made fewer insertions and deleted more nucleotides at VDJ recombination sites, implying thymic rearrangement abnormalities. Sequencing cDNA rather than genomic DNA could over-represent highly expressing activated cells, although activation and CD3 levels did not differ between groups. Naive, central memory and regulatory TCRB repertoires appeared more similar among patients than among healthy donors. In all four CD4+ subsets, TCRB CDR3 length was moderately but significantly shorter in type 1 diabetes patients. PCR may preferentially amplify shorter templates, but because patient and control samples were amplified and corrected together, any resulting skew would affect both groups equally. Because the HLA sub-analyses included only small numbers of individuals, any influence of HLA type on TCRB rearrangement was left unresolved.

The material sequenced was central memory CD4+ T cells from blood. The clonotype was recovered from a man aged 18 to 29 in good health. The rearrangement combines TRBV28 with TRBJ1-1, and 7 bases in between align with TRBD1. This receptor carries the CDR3 CASSLNRGTEAFF. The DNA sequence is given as TGTGCCAGCAGTTTGAACAGGGGCACTGAAGCTTTCTTT.